This T cell receptor beta chain was found in a study of early T cells in non-severe SARS-CoV-2 infection. Study details: Sequencing used unsorted whole-blood bulk RNA, so chains lack pairing. Whole-study results and caveats: Clonotype matching in VDJdb favored anti-spike CD8 responses and did not capture private and CD4 specificities.

This clonotype showed up many times. Antigen: not known. Attached unique molecular identifiers marked individual cDNA molecules. TCRdb reprocessed the 5' RACE reads with MiXCR, giving one entry per CDR3 protein. The sample consists of roughly 110,000 distinct CDR3 sequences, more than 9.5% of them appearing once. The CDR3 has 15 amino acids. The V and J ends lost 6 bases and 5 bases, in that order; junction bases with no gene match: 11. The germline V gene has CDR1 SNHLY and CDR2 FYNNEI. Sequenced material: whole blood. V usage is TRBV2 and J usage is TRBJ2-3, with 7 bases matching TRBD2. This TCR was recovered from an adult who was a healthcare worker with PCR-confirmed SARS-CoV-2 infection or an uninfected control (not recorded which). As DNA, the CDR3 is TGTGCCAGCAGCCTTGAAGGACTAGTGAGAGATACGCAGTATTTT. It yields the protein CASSLEGLVRDTQYF.